Sequencing of this TCR beta chain was carried out in a study of identical twins. The CDR3 is 13 residues long. Germline assignment: CDR1 KGHDR and CDR2 SFDVKD. V dropped 2 bases and J dropped 2 bases, with 4 bases sitting between them. TCRdb called the 5' RACE reads again in MiXCR, with one record for every CDR3 protein. The sample includes around 250,000 distinct CDR3 sequences, 5% to 7% of them seen just once. In this sample, this clonotype turned up many times. Its antigen is unknown. Findings and caveats of the study: Out-of-frame alpha sequences that twins shared showed excess low generation probability. The more abundant beta clonotypes in cord blood had fewer insertions, and memory repertoires did not show this.

This sample also belongs to another study, concerning T cells expressing NK-cell markers. As that study records: An anti-gamma-delta TCR antibody confined sorting to alpha-beta TCR T cells across several of the experiments.

The sample taken for sequencing was CD8+ T cells sorted from blood. V gene TRBV24-1 combines with J gene TRBJ2-3; D unresolved. The receptor's source is a woman in her late teens or twenties in good health. As DNA, the CDR3 is TGTGCCACCAGTGATTCCTACACAGATACGCAGTATTTT. Residues: CATSDSYTDTQYF.